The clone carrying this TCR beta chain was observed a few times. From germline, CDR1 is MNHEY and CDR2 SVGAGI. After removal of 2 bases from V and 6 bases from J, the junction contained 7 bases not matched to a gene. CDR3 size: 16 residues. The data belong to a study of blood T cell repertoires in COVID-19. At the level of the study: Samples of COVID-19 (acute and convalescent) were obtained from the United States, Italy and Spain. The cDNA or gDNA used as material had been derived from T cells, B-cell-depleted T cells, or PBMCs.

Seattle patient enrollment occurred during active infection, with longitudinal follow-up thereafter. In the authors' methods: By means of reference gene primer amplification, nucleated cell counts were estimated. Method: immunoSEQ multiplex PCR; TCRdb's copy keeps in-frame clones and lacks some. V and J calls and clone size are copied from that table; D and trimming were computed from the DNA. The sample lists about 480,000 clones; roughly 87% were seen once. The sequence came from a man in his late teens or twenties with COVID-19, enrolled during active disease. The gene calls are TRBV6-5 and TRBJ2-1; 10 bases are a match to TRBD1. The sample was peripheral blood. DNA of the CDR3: TGTGCCAGCAGTTACCCCGGGACAGGGGCCGTCAATGAGCAGTTCTTC. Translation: CASSYPGTGAVNEQFF.